Listed below are T cell receptor beta chains from one sample, sequenced in a study of blood T cells in healthy people across ages. TCRdb re-called the 5' RACE reads through MiXCR, storing one row per CDR3 protein. The table shows hundreds of thousands of distinct CDR3 sequences, with roughly two fifths occurring only once. The sequencing sample was made of blood. The receptor source for this set is a man older than 75 in good health. CDR3s include the opening cysteine and the closing phenylalanine or tryptophan. Size is omitted from some rows. Given values are once, few, many or a class for expanded clones.

V	size	J	CDR3
TRBV7-9	-	TRBJ2-2	CASPFGDRNTGELFF
TRBV6-5	-	TRBJ1-2	CATVFDYGYTF
TRBV9	few	TRBJ2-1	CASSVESPGGYNEQFF
TRBV7-3	-	TRBJ2-3	CASSLGHTNTQYF
TRBV29-1	-	TRBJ1-1	CSVRGDYTEAFF
TRBV20-1	few	TRBJ2-7	CSARPGLAPEQYF
TRBV6-1	-	TRBJ1-5	CASSEGGGGQPQHF
TRBV7-6	-	TRBJ2-1	CASSLDRDRPNNEQFF
TRBV3-1	-	TRBJ1-5	CASSPATSNQPQHF
TRBV2	-	TRBJ2-6	CASSAGTTGANVLTF
TRBV29-1	many	TRBJ2-1	CSVETGGLSQFF
TRBV25-1	-	TRBJ2-3	CASGTTGMSTDTRYF
TRBV7-9	many	TRBJ2-5	CASSLAGSETQYF
TRBV7-2	once	TRBJ2-3	CASSFRYGGSGRDTQYF
TRBV5-1	-	TRBJ2-7	CASSAVPGLAGNEQYF
TRBV29-1	-	TRBJ2-3	CSLGEGGSTDTQYF
TRBV25-1	many	TRBJ2-1	CASSDAGQPSYNEQFF
TRBV5-1	-	TRBJ1-2	CASSSTTGQGGFGYTF
TRBV20-1	-	TRBJ1-1	CSAGREITEAFF
TRBV4-3	-	TRBJ2-3	CASSQEASGVSSTDTQYF
TRBV5-1	-	TRBJ2-7	CASSFPSTSGFSYEQYF
TRBV18	-	TRBJ1-2	CASSPGLGEPHGYTF
TRBV6-2/TRBV6-3	-	TRBJ2-1	CASSPGTSGYYNEQFF
TRBV6-2/TRBV6-3	many	TRBJ2-3	CASSYASGYSSTDTQYF
TRBV4-3	-	TRBJ2-2	CASSQVGRGNPNTGELFF
TRBV5-6	-	TRBJ2-5	CASSAETRETQYF
TRBV27	-	TRBJ1-1	CASSIIVNTEAFF
TRBV19	-	TRBJ2-7	CASTDRYGEQYF
TRBV6-2/TRBV6-3	-	TRBJ2-3	CASSYSGTGGADTQYF
TRBV3-1	-	TRBJ2-7	CASSQRLDYEQYF
TRBV12-3/TRBV12-4	-	TRBJ2-3	CAGSPDTDTQYF
TRBV27	many	TRBJ2-7	CASSLSWTGATGEQYF
TRBV5-1	few	TRBJ1-4	CASSVNTGGIEKLFF
TRBV25-1	few	TRBJ2-3	CASSEGQRGGLSTQYF